This entry is about one TCR beta chain. At one end the junction does not follow the germline gene, possibly because of a read error. The use of a sample-barcoded 5' primer and a J-beta primer mix characterized a second PCR of roughly 7 to 12 cycles. All samples yielded 3 million or more CDR3-containing paired-end reads. TCRdb recomputed calls from the 5' RACE reads with MiXCR, one row per CDR3 protein. The data hold roughly 1,500,000 distinct CDR3 sequences, with about 32% observed a single time. This sample stems from a study of blood T cells in healthy people across ages. The extraction recovered at least 6 micrograms of total RNA per sample. Germline CDR1 SEHNR, CDR2 FQNEAQ (reference sequence). The CDR3 extends over 15 amino acids.

This chain links TRBV7-9 with TRBJ1-2; D is unclear. This receptor was taken from a woman between 25 and 40 years old in good health. The sequenced material came from blood. The DNA for the CDR3 is TGTGCCAGCAGCACTATGCGCGGTGAGATTGATGGCTGCACCTTC. Its translation: CASSTMRGEIDGCTF.